This T cell receptor (beta chain) was captured by sequencing in a study of blood T cell repertoires in COVID-19. Across the study: Acute and convalescent COVID-19 samples came from the United States, Italy and Spain. The cDNA or gDNA used as material had been derived from T cells, B-cell-depleted T cells, or PBMCs.

Source study methods: Reference gene primer amplification yielded estimated nucleated cell counts. Measured with immunoSEQ multiplex PCR; TCRdb has only the in-frame clones, and not every one. V and J calls and clone size are copied from that table; D and trimming were computed from the DNA. The sample includes about 120,000 clones, 81% seen only once; the top ten take 10%. Trimming removed 4 bases at V and 7 bases at J, with 20 bases between. The CDR3 loop spans 15 amino acids. Germline loops: CDR1 SGDLS, CDR2 YYNGEE. Input material: peripheral blood. This TCR was recovered from a human donor in a cohort sampled during active COVID-19. The V and J genes are TRBV9 and TRBJ1-2; D unresolved. The CDR3 loop is CASSPPRGGSCGYTF. The DNA for the CDR3 is TGTGCCAGCAGCCCCCCGCGGGGAGGGAGTTGTGGCTACACCTTC. The full variable domain, rest sourced from reference TRBV9 and TRBJ1-2, is DSGVTQTPKHLITATGQRVTLRCSPRSGDLSVYWYQQSLDQGLQFLIQYYNGEERAKGNILERFSAQQFPDLHSELNLSSLELGDSALYFCASSPPRGGSCGYTFGSGTRLTVV.